This T cell receptor beta chain was sequenced during a study of blood T cell repertoires in COVID-19. The V and J ends lost 4 bases and 6 bases, in that order; junction bases with no gene match: 4. The germline CDR1 and CDR2 sequences are SGHRS and YFSETQ. This CDR3 comprises 13 residues. Original data processing: Estimates of nucleated cell counts were drawn from the amplification of reference gene primers. Clones were read by immunoSEQ multiplex PCR, and TCRdb kept only the in-frame ones, dropping some. The V and J calls and clone size are taken from that table; D and trimming were inferred from the DNA. The sample includes 95,000 to 150,000 clones, around 63% of them seen just once.

Sequenced sample: peripheral blood. The chain is built from TRBV5-1 and TRBJ2-1; 7 bases agree with TRBD1. This clonotype originated in a woman aged 70 to 79 with acute or convalescent COVID-19. CDR3 residues: CASSPTGSNEQFF. The CDR3 bases are TGCGCCAGCAGCCCGACAGGGAGCAATGAGCAGTTCTTC.